These T cell receptor beta chains were read from a single sample in a study of persistence of HIV-infected CD4 T cells. Libraries were prepared by immunoSEQ multiplex PCR; TCRdb keeps only in-frame clonotypes and omits some of them. The table records about 45,000 clones, just under 90% of them present only once. These receptors' antigens are unknown. The specimen was CD4+ T cells sorted from PBMCs after roughly 18-hour stimulation, collected from a patient who received antiretroviral therapy. All receptors come from an adult woman with HIV who was CMV-seropositive. Each CDR3 is given with its conserved first and last residue. The order of the fields is clone size, CDR3 length, D gene, V gene, J gene, CDR3 protein, CDR3 DNA. D genes are given only for firm matches. Clone size is stated in some rows and not others, as once, few, many or a class when expanded.

>-|15|TRBD2|TRBV7-3|TRBJ2-3
CASSLLAGGRNTQYF
TGTGCCAGCAGCTTACTCGCGGGGGGAAGGAATACGCAGTATTTT
>-|15|-|TRBV9|TRBJ2-3
CASSVVSGAGGTQYF
TGTGCCAGCAGCGTAGTATCGGGGGCGGGTGGTACGCAGTATTTT
>-|13|-|TRBV7-6|TRBJ1-1
CASSSQEGGGAFF
TGTGCCAGCAGCTCCCAGGAGGGGGGAGGAGCTTTCTTT
>-|14|-|TRBV5-4|TRBJ2-7
CASSTRTDSYEQYF
TGTGCCAGCAGCACACGAACTGACAGCTACGAGCAGTACTTC
>-|14|TRBD1|TRBV5-5|TRBJ1-2
CASSFIDRESGYTF
TGTGCCAGCAGCTTCATCGACAGGGAAAGCGGCTACACCTTC
>-|16|TRBD2|TRBV6-2/TRBV6-3|TRBJ2-1
CASSRGTSGGYNEQFF
TGTGCCAGCAGCCGCGGGACTAGCGGGGGTTACAATGAGCAGTTCTTC
>-|18|TRBD2|TRBV2|TRBJ2-3
CASSLGLAGSRGTDTQYF
TGTGCCAGCAGCCTTGGACTAGCGGGAAGTCGGGGCACAGATACGCAGTATTTT
>-|14|-|TRBV7-2|TRBJ1-3
CASSPGTVGNTIYF
TGTGCCAGCAGCCCGGGGACGGTCGGAAACACCATATATTTT
>-|16|TRBD2|TRBV30|TRBJ2-3
CAWSVGSRGSTDTQYF
TGTGCCTGGAGTGTAGGCTCGCGGGGGAGCACAGATACGCAGTATTTT
>-|11|TRBD2|TRBV2|TRBJ2-1
CASSTSGEQFF
TGTGCCAGCAGTACTAGCGGGGAGCAGTTCTTC
>few|14|TRBD1|TRBV2|TRBJ1-5
CASSGQGANQPQHF
TGTGCCAGCAGTGGACAGGGGGCAAATCAGCCCCAGCATTTT
>-|14|-|TRBV30|TRBJ1-4
CAWSVGLPNEKLFF
TGTGCCTGGAGTGTCGGCTTACCGAATGAAAAACTGTTTTTT
>-|15|-|TRBV3-1/TRBV3-2|TRBJ1-2
CASSPGPGGSYGYTF
TGTGCCAGCAGCCCTGGGCCCGGAGGGAGCTATGGCTACACCTTC
>-|15|-|TRBV19|TRBJ1-2
CAGSVQGTRDNGYTF
TGTGCCGGTAGTGTTCAGGGGACTCGAGATAATGGCTACACCTTC
>once|14|-|TRBV5-1|TRBJ1-4
CASSLGEANEKLFF
TGCGCCAGCAGCTTGGGGGAGGCTAATGAAAAACTGTTTTTT
>-|17|TRBD2|TRBV15|TRBJ2-3
CATSRDLGGGGTDTQYF
TGTGCCACCAGCAGAGATCTGGGTGGGGGAGGGACAGATACGCAGTATTTT
>-|18|TRBD1|TRBV7-2|TRBJ1-5
CASSLETGVGFGNQPQHF
TGTGCCAGCAGCTTAGAGACAGGGGTTGGGTTTGGCAATCAGCCCCAGCATTTT
>-|13|TRBD1|TRBV29-1|TRBJ2-7
CSVQTGGGYEQYF
TGCAGCGTCCAAACAGGGGGAGGTTACGAGCAGTACTTC
>-|14|-|TRBV29-1|TRBJ2-3
CSFLRGASTDTQYF
TGCAGCTTTCTCAGGGGAGCGAGCACAGATACGCAGTATTTT
>-|14|-|TRBV4-3|TRBJ2-3
CASSQGAQKDTQYF
TGCGCCAGCAGCCAAGGGGCCCAAAAAGATACGCAGTATTTT
>-|16|TRBD1|TRBV7-9|TRBJ1-2
CASSLHLRDSNYGYTF
TGTGCCAGCAGCTTACACCTCCGGGACAGTAACTATGGCTACACCTTC
>-|15|TRBD2|TRBV3-1/TRBV3-2|TRBJ2-7
CASSPIAGAGYEQYF
TGTGCCAGCAGCCCTATAGCGGGAGCCGGGTACGAGCAGTACTTC
>once|17|TRBD2|TRBV5-6|TRBJ2-2
CASSLLGLAENTGELFF
TGTGCCAGCAGCTTGTTGGGACTAGCGGAGAACACCGGGGAGCTGTTTTTT
>-|14|TRBD1|TRBV6-5|TRBJ2-1
CASRRTGRNNEQFF
TGTGCCAGCAGACGGACAGGGCGGAACAATGAGCAGTTCTTC
>-|15|-|TRBV19|TRBJ1-2
CASSITNREQRGYTF
TGTGCCAGTAGTATCACCAACCGGGAGCAAAGAGGCTACACCTTC
>-|15|-|TRBV5-1|TRBJ2-7
CASSLAREPTYEQYF
TGCGCCAGCAGCTTGGCCCGGGAACCGACCTACGAGCAGTACTTC